The source of this T cell receptor beta chain is a study of technical replicates of blood from a few donors. The repertoire was sequenced with immunoSEQ multiplex PCR; TCRdb's copy has only in-frame clones and lacks some. Of some 15,000 clones in the sample, 82% were seen once. This clone was recorded once. Germline CDR1 and CDR2: SGHVS and FQNEAQ. Trimming took 6 bases from V and 0 from J, leaving 17 bases between them. This CDR3 is built from 16 residues. Sequenced input: PBMCs. The TCR originated in a human donor in good health. Some clones in this sample may be carry-over from other donors' samples. The chain is built from TRBV7-8 and TRBJ1-1; possible D gene TRBD1, 6 bases. The CDR3 bases are TGTGCCAGCAGAAATAAACAGGGTCTAATGAACACTGAAGCTTTCTTT. This codes for CASRNKQGLMNTEAFF. Full variable domain (rest looked up from reference TRBV7-8 and TRBJ1-1): GAGVSQSPRYKVAKRGQDVALRCDPISGHVSLFWYQQALGQGPEFLTYFQNEAQLDKSGLPSDRFFAERPEGSVSTLKIQRTQQEDSAVYLCASRNKQGLMNTEAFFGQGTRLTVV.